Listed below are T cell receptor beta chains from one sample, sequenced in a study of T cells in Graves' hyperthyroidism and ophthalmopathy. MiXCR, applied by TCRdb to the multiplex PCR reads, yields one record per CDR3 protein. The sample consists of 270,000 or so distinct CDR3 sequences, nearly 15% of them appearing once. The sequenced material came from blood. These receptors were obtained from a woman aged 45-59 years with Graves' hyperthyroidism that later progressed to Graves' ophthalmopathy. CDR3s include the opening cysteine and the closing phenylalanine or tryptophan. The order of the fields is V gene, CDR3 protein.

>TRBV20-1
CSARTVLAGGTGELFF
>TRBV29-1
CSVDSNTEAFF
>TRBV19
CASSIVFVLGNQPQHF
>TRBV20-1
CSAPDKSYNSPLHF
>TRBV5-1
CASSLNAGGEKLFF
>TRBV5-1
CASSPEGRGPPEAFF
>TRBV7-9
CASSSGVLEQFF
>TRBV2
CASSDSRGTDTQYF
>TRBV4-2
CASSQDRAGYEQYF
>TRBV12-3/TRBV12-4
CASSFFPGPTEAFF
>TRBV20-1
CSARAGPNEQFF
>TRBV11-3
CASSSGTEKDTQYF
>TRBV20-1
CSAAGTSTQYF
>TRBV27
CASGGSMNTEAFF
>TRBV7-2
CASSLRDSRYSNQPQHF
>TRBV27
CASSLVSGASAYEQYF
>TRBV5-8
CASLPGTGDLDEQFF
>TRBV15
CATSRPGGANTEAFF
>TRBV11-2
CASSLEQGAYNEQFF
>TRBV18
CASSPGLAGGEEQYF
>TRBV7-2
CASSITRGSYEQYF
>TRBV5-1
CASSLGSRGADEQYF
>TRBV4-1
CASSPLGTGASSNQPQHF
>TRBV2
CASSPLPGQGLSPLHF
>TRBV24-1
CATSWDSDTGELFF
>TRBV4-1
CASSHPGGRTEAFF
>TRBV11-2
CASSLDLGNEQFF
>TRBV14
CASSQGRRSWYNEQFF
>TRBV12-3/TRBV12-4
CASSEDAGAEYTQYF
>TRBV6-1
CASSWKLSRAGYGYTF
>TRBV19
CASRELRAIVNQPQHF
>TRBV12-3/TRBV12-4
CASSLTAGTEAFF
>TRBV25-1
CASSAGSKGPETQYF
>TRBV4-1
CASSLYNAGRSSYNEQFF
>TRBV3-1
CASSLLGGVSYEQYF
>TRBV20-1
CSASGVSATQYF
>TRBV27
CASSSSGPTYNEQFF
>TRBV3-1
CASSQTVQGPQHF
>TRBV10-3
CAISVLDRSNTGELFF
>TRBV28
CASTRDGFNQPQHF
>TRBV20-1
CSAPPGQGWDGNQPQHF
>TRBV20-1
CSARTNVYNEQFF